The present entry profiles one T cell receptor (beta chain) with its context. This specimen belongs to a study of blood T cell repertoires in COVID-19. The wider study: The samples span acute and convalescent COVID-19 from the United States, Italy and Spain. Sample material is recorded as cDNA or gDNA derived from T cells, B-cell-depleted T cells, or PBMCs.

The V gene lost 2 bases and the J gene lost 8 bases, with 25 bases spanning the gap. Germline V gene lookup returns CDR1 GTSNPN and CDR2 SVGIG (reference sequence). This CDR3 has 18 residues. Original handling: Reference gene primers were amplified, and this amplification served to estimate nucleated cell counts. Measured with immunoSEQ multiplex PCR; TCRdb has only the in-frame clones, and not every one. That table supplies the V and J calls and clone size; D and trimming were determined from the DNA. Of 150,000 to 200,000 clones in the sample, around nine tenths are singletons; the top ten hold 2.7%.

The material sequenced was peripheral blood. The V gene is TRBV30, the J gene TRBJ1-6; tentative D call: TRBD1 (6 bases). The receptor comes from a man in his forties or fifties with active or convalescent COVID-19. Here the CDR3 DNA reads TGTGCCTGGAGTTCTTACCTTATTCTGGGGGCTATGGATTCACCCCTCCACTTT. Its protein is CAWSSYLILGAMDSPLHF.